These T cell receptor beta chains were read from a single sample in a study of monozygotic twins with inflammatory bowel disease. Each CDR3 protein gets one entry in TCRdb, which reprocessed the 5' RACE reads and gives no DNA. Found here are a few hundred thousand distinct CDR3 sequences; the top ten clones hold approximately 2.4%. The sample was blood. All receptors come from a human donor with ulcerative colitis or Crohn's disease, or a healthy co-twin of an affected twin (not recorded which). Each CDR3 is given with its conserved first and last residue.

V gene	J gene	CDR3 protein
TRBV19	TRBJ2-3	CASSIASGGTDTQYF
TRBV7-2	TRBJ1-5	CASSLKQGDQPQHF
TRBV5-1	TRBJ2-7	CASSFGGSGGVYEQYF
TRBV6-2/TRBV6-3	TRBJ2-3	CASRTGTSGGLDTQFF
TRBV27	TRBJ1-1	CASRGWSTEAFF
TRBV21-1	TRBJ2-7	CASTKGWTGPYEQYF
TRBV7-8	TRBJ2-1	CASSLDGHEQFF
TRBV20-1	TRBJ1-2	CSAQDRDGDGYTF
TRBV11-3	TRBJ2-1	CASSRDRARDNEQFF
TRBV5-1	TRBJ2-7	CASRRTGNSGEQYF
TRBV20-1	TRBJ2-3	CSAREGRTDTQYF
TRBV4-2	TRBJ1-6	CASSQGPDGLHF
TRBV12-3/TRBV12-4	TRBJ2-4	CASRGTSGGALNF
TRBV5-1	TRBJ2-5	CASSLEGTGPQAQYF
TRBV12-3/TRBV12-4	TRBJ1-5	CASTDNSYSNQPQHF
TRBV6-2/TRBV6-3	TRBJ2-7	CASSHLAYEQYF
TRBV24-1	TRBJ1-2	CATSDGQGVYGYTF
TRBV20-1	TRBJ2-7	CSASNFRDTYEQYF
TRBV6-2/TRBV6-3	TRBJ1-5	CASSHMWHQHF
TRBV12-3/TRBV12-4	TRBJ2-7	CASSLETRSSYEQYF
TRBV5-1	TRBJ2-3	CASSFSGVESSTDTQYF
TRBV29-1	TRBJ1-1	CSVYQGVYTEAFF
TRBV18	TRBJ2-5	CASSPPQKTQYF
TRBV4-1	TRBJ2-7	CASSQLWGGSYEQYF
TRBV12-3/TRBV12-4	TRBJ2-5	CASSFLDRAQETQYF
TRBV12-3/TRBV12-4	TRBJ2-7	CASSFHGTDEQYF
TRBV7-2	TRBJ1-5	CASSLGQLSNQPQHF
TRBV6-1	TRBJ2-7	CASAPRSSNYEQYF
TRBV6-1	TRBJ1-2	CASMGDYGYTF
TRBV20-1	TRBJ1-1	CSARDLGQNTEAFF
TRBV6-1	TRBJ2-3	CASSVGGAGTDTQYF
TRBV4-3	TRBJ1-1	CASSHRSRGLTEAFF
TRBV20-1	TRBJ1-6	CSARDRRSSPLHF
TRBV15	TRBJ1-2	CATSRQRGGWNGYTF
TRBV5-4	TRBJ2-5	CASSPRLREETQYF
TRBV12-3/TRBV12-4	TRBJ1-6	CASSSRGMEFYNSPLHF
TRBV4-3	TRBJ2-3	CASSQGASGGTGGEDTQYF